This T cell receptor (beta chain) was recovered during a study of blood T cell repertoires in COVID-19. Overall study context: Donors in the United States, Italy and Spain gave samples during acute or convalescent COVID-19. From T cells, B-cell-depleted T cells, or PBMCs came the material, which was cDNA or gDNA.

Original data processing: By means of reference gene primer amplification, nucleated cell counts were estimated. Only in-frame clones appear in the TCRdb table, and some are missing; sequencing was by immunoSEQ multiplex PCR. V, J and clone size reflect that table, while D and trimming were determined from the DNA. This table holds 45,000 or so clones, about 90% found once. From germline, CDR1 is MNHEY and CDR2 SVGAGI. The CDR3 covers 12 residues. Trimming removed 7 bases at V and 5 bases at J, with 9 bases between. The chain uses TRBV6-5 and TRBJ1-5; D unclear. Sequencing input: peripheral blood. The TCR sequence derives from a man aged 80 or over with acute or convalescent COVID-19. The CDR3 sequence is CASNVGDQPQHF. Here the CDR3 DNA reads TGTGCCAGCAATGTGGGCGATCAGCCCCAGCATTTT.